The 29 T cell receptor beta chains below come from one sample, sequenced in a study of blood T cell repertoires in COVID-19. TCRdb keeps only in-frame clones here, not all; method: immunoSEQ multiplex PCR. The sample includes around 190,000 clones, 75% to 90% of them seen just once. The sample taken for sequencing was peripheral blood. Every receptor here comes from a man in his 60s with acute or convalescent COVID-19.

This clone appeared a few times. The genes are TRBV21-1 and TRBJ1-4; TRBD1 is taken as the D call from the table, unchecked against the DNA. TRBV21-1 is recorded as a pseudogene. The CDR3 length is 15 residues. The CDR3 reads CASSKLGQGNEKLFF. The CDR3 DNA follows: TGTGCCAGCAGCAAACTGGGGCAGGGTAATGAAAAACTGTTTTTT.

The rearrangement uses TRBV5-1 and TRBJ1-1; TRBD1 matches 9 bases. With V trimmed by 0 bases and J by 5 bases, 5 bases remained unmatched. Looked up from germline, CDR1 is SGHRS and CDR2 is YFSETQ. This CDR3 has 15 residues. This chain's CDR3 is CASSLVPGTGTEAFF. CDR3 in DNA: TGCGCCAGCAGCTTGGTCCCCGGGACAGGGACTGAAGCTTTCTTT.

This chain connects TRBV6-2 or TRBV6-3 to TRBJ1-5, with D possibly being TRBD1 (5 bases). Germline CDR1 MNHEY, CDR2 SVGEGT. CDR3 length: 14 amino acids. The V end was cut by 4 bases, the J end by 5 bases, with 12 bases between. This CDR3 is CASSSRQTDQPQHF. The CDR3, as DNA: TGTGCCAGCAGTTCCCGACAGACCGATCAGCCCCAGCATTTT.

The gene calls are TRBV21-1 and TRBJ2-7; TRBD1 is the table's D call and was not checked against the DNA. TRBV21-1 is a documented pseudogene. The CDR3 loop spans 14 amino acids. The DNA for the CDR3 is TGTGCCAGCAGCAAAACAGGTTCCCCCTACGAGCAGTACTTC. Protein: CASSKTGSPYEQYF.

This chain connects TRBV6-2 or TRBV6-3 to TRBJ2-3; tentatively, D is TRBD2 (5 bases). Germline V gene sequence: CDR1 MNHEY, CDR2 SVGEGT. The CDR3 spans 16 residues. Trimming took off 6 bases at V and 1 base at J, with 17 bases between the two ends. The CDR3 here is CASSPSRVVGTDTQYF. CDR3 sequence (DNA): TGTGCCAGCAGCCCTTCGAGGGTTGTAGGCACAGATACGCAGTATTTT.

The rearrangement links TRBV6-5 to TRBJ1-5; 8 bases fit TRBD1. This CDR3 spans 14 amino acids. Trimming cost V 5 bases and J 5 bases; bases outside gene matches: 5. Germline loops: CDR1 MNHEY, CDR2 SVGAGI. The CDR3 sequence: CASSTDRVYQPQHF. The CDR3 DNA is TGTGCCAGCAGTACGGACAGGGTCTATCAGCCCCAGCATTTT.

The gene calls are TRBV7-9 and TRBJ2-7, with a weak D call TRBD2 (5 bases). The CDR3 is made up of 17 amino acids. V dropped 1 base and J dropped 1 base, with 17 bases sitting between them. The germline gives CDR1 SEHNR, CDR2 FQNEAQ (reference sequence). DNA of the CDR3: TGTGCCAGCAGCTTAGGAGGTGAGGGATTTGGATCCTACGAGCAGTACTTC. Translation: CASSLGGEGFGSYEQYF.

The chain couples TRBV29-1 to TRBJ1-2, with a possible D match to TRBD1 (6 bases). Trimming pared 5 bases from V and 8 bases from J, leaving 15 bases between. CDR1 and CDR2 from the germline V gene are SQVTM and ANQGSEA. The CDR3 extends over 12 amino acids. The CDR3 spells CSVSAGEGGYTF. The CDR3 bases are TGCAGCGTTTCGGCAGGGGAAGGGGGCTACACCTTC.

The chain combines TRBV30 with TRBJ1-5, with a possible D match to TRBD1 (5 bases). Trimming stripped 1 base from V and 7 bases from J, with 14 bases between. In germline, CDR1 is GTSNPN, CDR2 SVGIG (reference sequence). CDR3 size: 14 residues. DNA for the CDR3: TGTGCCTGGAGTGGGGGGGGTTTAGGGCAGCCCCAGCATTTT. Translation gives CAWSGGGLGQPQHF.

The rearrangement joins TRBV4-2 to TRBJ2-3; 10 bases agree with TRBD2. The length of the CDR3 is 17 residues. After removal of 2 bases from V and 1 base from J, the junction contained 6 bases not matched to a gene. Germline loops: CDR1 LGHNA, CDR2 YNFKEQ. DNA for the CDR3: TGTGCCAGCAGCCAACGAACTCTAGCGGGGGGCACAGATACGCAGTATTTT. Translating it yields CASSQRTLAGGTDTQYF.

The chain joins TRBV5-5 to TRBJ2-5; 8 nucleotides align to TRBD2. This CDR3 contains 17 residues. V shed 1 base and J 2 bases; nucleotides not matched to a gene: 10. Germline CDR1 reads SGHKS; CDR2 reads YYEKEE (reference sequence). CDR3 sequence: CASSLFGRGALQETQYF. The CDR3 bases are TGTGCCAGCAGCTTGTTCGGGCGGGGGGCCTTACAAGAGACCCAGTACTTC.

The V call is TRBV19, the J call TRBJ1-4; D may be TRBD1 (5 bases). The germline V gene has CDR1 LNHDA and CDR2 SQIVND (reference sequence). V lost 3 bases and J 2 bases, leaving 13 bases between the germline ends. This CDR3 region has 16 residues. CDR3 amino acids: CASSIVGGFTNEKLFF. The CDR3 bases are TGTGCCAGTAGTATTGTGGGGGGTTTCACTAATGAAAAACTGTTTTTT. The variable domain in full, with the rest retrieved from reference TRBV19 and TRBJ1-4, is DGGITQSPKYLFRKEGQNVTLSCEQNLNHDAMYWYRQDPGQGLRLIYYSQIVNDFQKGDIAEGYSVSREKKESFPLTVTSAQKNPTAFYLCASSIVGGFTNEKLFFGSGTQLSVL.

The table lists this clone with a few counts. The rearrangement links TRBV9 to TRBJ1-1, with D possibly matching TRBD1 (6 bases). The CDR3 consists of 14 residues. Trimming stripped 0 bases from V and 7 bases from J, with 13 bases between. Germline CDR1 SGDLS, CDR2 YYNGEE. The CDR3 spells CASSVGVGQIEAFF. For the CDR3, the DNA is TGTGCCAGCAGCGTAGGGGTAGGACAGATTGAAGCTTTCTTT.

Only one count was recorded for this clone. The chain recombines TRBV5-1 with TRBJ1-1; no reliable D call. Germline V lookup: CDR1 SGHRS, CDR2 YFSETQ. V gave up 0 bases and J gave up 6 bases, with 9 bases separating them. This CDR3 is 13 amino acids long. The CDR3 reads CASSLGSRAEAFF. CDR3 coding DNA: TGCGCCAGCAGCTTGGGGTCTCGCGCTGAAGCTTTCTTT.

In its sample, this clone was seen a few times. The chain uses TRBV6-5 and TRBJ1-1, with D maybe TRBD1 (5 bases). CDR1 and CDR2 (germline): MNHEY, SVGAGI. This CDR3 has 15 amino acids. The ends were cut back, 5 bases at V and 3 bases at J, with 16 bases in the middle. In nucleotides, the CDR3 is TGTGCCAGCAGTCCCCTGCGACAGCTCGACACTGAAGCTTTCTTT. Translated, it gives CASSPLRQLDTEAFF.

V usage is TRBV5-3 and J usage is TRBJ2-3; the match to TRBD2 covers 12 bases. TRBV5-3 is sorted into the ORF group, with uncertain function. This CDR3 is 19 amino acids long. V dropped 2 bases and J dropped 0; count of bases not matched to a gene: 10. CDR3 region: CARSFLGLAGGPSTDTQYF. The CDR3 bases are TGTGCCAGAAGCTTTTTGGGTCTAGCGGGAGGGCCTAGCACAGATACGCAGTATTTT.

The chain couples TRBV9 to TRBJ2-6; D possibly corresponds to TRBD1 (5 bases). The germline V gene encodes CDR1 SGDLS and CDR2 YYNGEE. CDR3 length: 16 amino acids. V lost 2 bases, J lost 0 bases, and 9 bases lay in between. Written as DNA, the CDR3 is TGTGCCAGCAGCGTCACAGGATCCTCTGGGGCCAACGTCCTGACTTTC. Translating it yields CASSVTGSSGANVLTF. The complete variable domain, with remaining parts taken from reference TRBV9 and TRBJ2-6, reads DSGVTQTPKHLITATGQRVTLRCSPRSGDLSVYWYQQSLDQGLQFLIQYYNGEERAKGNILERFSAQQFPDLHSELNLSSLELGDSALYFCASSVTGSSGANVLTFGAGSRLTVL.

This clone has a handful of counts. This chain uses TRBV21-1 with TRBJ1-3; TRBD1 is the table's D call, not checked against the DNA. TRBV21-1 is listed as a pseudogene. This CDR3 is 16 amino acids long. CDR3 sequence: CASSKGVVTGGNTIYF. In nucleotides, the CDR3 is TGTGCCAGCAGCAAAGGGGTTGTGACAGGGGGAAACACCATATATTTT.

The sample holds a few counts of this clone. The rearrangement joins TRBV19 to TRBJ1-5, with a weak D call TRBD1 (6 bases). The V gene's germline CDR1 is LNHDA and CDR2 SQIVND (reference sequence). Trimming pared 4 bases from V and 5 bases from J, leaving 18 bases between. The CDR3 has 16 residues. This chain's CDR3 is CASSTPNRASDQPQHF. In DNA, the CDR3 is TGTGCCAGTAGTACCCCCAACAGGGCATCAGATCAGCCCCAGCATTTT.

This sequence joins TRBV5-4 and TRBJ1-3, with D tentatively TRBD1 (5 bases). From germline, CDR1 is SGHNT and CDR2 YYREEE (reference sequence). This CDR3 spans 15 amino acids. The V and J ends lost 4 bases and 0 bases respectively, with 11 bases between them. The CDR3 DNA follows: TGTGCCAGCAGCACCAGACAGTCCTCTGGAAACACCATATATTTT. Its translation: CASSTRQSSGNTIYF.

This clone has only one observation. This chain's CDR3 is CASSQAFRGSYEQYF. CDR3 in DNA: TGTGCCAGCAGCCAAGCATTCCGGGGATCCTACGAGCAGTACTTC. The gene calls are TRBV3-1 (or the pseudogene TRBV3-2) and TRBJ2-7; D perhaps matches TRBD2 (5 bases). Germline V CDR1 and CDR2: LGHDT, YNNKEL (reference sequence). The germline V and J ends were trimmed by 1 base and 1 base, with 11 bases remaining between them. The CDR3 spans 15 residues.

The CDR3 region has the DNA TGTGCCAGTAGTATTCCCCAGTACAATGAGCAGTTCTTC. As protein: CASSIPQYNEQFF. V gene TRBV19 combines with J gene TRBJ2-1; D uncertain. The ends were cut back, 3 bases at V and 4 bases at J, with 7 bases in the middle. The CDR3 has 13 amino acids. Germline values: CDR1 LNHDA, CDR2 SQIVND (reference sequence).

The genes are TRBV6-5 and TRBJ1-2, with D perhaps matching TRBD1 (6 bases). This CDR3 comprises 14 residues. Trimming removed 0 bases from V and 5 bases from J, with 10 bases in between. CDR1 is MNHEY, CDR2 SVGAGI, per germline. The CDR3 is CASSYSEGEYGYTF. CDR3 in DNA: TGTGCCAGCAGTTACTCAGAGGGGGAGTATGGCTACACCTTC.

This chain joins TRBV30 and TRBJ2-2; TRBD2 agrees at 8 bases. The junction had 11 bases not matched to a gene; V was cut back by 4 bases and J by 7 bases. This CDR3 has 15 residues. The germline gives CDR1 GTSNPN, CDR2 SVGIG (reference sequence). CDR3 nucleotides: TGTGCCTGGACCGCCGGGACTAGGAGGGTCGGGGAGCTGTTTTTT. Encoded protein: CAWTAGTRRVGELFF.

The CDR3: CASSRHQGQPNTEAFF. CDR3 bases: TGCGCCAGCAGCCGACATCAAGGCCAACCGAACACTGAAGCTTTCTTT. V gene TRBV5-1 combines with J gene TRBJ1-1; no clear D gene. V was trimmed by 4 bases and J by 1 base, leaving 17 bases between them. The germline V gene has CDR1 SGHRS and CDR2 YFSETQ. The CDR3 is made up of 16 amino acids.

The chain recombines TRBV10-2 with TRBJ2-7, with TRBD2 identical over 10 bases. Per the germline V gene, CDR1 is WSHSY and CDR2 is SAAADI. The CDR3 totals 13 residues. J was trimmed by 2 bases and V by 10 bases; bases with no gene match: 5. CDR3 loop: CATKLAGPYEQYF. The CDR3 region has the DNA TGCGCCACAAAACTAGCGGGGCCCTACGAGCAGTACTTC.

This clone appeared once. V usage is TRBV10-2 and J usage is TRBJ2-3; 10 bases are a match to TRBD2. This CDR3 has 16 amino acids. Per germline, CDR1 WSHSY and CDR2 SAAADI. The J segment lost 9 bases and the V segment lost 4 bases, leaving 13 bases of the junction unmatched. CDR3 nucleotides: TGCGCCAGCAGTGGCGCCGGACTAGCGGTCGGCGTGACGCAGTATTTT. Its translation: CASSGAGLAVGVTQYF.

The CDR3 nucleotides are TGTGCCAGCAGCCATGGACTAGCGGGGACGGGTGAGCAGTTCTTC. Amino acid sequence: CASSHGLAGTGEQFF. The chain combines TRBV7-3 with TRBJ2-1, with 12 bases fitting TRBD2. J was trimmed by 9 bases and V by 5 bases; bases with no gene match: 8. Per germline, CDR1 SGHTA and CDR2 FQGTGA. The CDR3 consists of 15 residues.

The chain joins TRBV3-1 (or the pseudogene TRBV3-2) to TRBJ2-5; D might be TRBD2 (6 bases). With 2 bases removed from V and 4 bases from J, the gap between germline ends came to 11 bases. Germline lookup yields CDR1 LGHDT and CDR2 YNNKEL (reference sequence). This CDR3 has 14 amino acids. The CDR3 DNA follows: TGTGCCAGCAGCCAACGCGGGGCGTTAGAGACCCAGTACTTC. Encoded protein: CASSQRGALETQYF.